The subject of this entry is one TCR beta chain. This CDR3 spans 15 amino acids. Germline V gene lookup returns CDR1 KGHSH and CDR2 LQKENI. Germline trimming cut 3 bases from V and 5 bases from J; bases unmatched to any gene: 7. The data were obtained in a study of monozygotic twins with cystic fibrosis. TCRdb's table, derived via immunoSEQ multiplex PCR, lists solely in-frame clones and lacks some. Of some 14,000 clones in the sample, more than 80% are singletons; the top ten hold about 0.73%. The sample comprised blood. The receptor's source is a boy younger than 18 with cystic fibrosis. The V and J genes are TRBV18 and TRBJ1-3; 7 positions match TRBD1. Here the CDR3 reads CASSPRGTARNTIYF. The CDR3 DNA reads TGTGCCAGCTCACCGCGAGGGACAGCCAGAAACACCATATATTTT.